The present entry profiles one T cell receptor (beta chain) with its context. What it binds is unknown. This specimen comes from a study of cytomegalovirus exposure and HLA in healthy donors. Across the whole study: The 95 to 150 validation repertoires used the same platform as the 650 to 850 first-cohort repertoires, a later analysis reported.

Germline CDR1 LGHNA, CDR2 YNFKEQ. The CDR3 runs 11 residues. V dropped 1 base and J dropped 7 bases, with 4 bases sitting between them. Study-level points and caveats: Cytomegalovirus association was listed for under 200 TCR beta chains. Many donors shared some public TCRs, even though most TCR sequences were rare. Confirmation was obtained in vitro that a few CMV-associated chains are specific for CMV antigens.

The data were produced by immunoSEQ multiplex PCR, yet TCRdb's version contains in-frame clones alone and is incomplete. Of about 280,000 clones in the sample, around 86% were seen once. The TCR comes from a woman aged 18-29 years in good health and CMV-seronegative. V gene TRBV4-2 combines with J gene TRBJ1-1; no clear D. Sequencing was performed on PBMCs. Written as DNA, the CDR3 is TGTGCCAGCAGCCAAGGCGTTGAAGCTTTCTTT. This gives the protein CASSQGVEAFF.